Described below is a single T cell receptor beta chain sequence and its context. These data originate in a study of blood T cell repertoires in COVID-19. Germline CDR1 LNHDA, CDR2 SQIVND (reference sequence). This CDR3 is built from 12 residues. V dropped 2 bases and J dropped 6 bases, with 5 bases sitting between them. Ages ranged from about 18 to 89 years, with residence in under 25 US areas. Participant-given clinical history determined each cohort assignment. Per the study methods: Reference gene primers were amplified, and this amplification served to estimate nucleated cell counts. TCRdb keeps only in-frame clones here, not all; method: immunoSEQ multiplex PCR. V and J calls and clone size follow that table, whereas D and trimming were derived from the DNA. This sample has some 420,000 clones, with more than 80% found just once.

Sequencing was carried out using PBMCs or T cells enriched from blood (not recorded which). The V gene is TRBV19, the J gene TRBJ1-5; the D is unclear. The TCR was taken from a man aged 25 to 40 who had recovered from COVID-19. The CDR3 region is CASSILPQPQHF. CDR3 in DNA: TGTGCCAGTAGTATACTCCCTCAGCCCCAGCATTTT.